This entry concerns a single TCR beta chain. The target antigen is unknown. This specimen belongs to a study of CD8 T cells in Susac syndrome. Background on the study: Among the Susac syndrome patients who underwent sequencing, five or six had clinically active disease, while about eight of them were in remission. General observations from the study: It was acknowledged in the study that the number of individuals who were included in its TCR sequencing and HLA analysis was relatively small. The CD4+ T cell repertoires of Susac syndrome were found to show no clonal expansion.

Per the germline V gene, CDR1 is GTSNPN and CDR2 is SVGIG (reference sequence). With V trimmed by 5 bases and J by 2 bases, 2 bases remained unmatched. The CDR3 runs 13 residues. RNA totalling about 0.45 to 1 ug underwent reverse transcription with random hexamers. TCRdb re-analysed the immunoSEQ multiplex PCR reads in MiXCR, keeping a single row per CDR3 protein. The repertoire includes hundreds of thousands of distinct CDR3 sequences, approximately 94% of them detected once, and roughly 0.14% sits in the top ten. The specimen was CD4+ T cells from PBMCs. The chain combines TRBV30 with TRBJ1-4, with 7 bases that match TRBD1. The source of this sequence is a human donor with Susac syndrome. CDR3: CAWLRGTNEKLFF. The CDR3 nucleotides read TGTGCCTGGCTCAGGGGGACTAATGAAAAACTGTTTTTT.